This T cell receptor (beta chain) was identified during a study of STAT5B mutations in CD4+ large granular lymphocyte leukemia. Regarding the study as a whole: TRBV06-family usage was enriched in top patient clones (8/27) versus controls (2/35).

Comments on this clone: No antigen is known for it.

This CDR3 is built from 11 residues. CDR1 and CDR2 from the germline V gene are MDHEN and SYDVKM. Trimming removed 8 bases at V and 7 bases at J, with 11 bases between. Per the study methods: A productive frequency of 2.59 x 10-5 was the lowest detectable. Repertoires were generated with immunoSEQ multiplex PCR, while TCRdb's copy carries only in-frame clones and drops some. That table supplies the V and J calls and clone size; D and trimming were determined from the DNA. This table holds around 30,000 clones, around 74% found once. The rearrangement links TRBV28 to TRBJ1-2; tentatively, D is TRBD1 (5 bases). Source material: CD4+ T cells from blood buffy coats. This TCR came from a human donor in good health. As DNA, the CDR3 is TGTGCCAGCTCAAGGGGTCGTGGCTACACCTTC. Protein: CASSRGRGYTF.